What follows are 11 T cell receptor beta chains derived from one specimen sequenced in a study of T cell repertoires in cytomegalovirus infection (dated by TCRdb to the late 2010s). The antigens of these receptors remain unknown. The sequencer was an Illumina HiSeq 1500. The public reads were reanalyzed by TCRdb: fastp trimming at Q25, MiXCR alignment, in-frame beta chains only. Each entry merges the rows of one CDR3 protein and shows their most common DNA and genes. Recorded for this sample are roughly 130,000 distinct CDR3 sequences; 20% to 30% of them occurred a single time. 34% of the sample belongs to the ten largest clones. Specimen: PBMCs, sequenced either directly or after in vitro stimulation (not recorded which). Receptors were obtained from a human donor in good health (CMV status not recorded). Some clones in this sample may be carry-over from other donors' samples.

At least ten counts were recorded for this clonotype. J is TRBJ2-2 and V is TRBV7-2, with a possible D match to TRBD1 (6 bases). The CDR3 runs 13 residues. Germline loops: CDR1 SGHTA, CDR2 FQGNSA. V lost 6 bases and J 5 bases, leaving 10 bases between the germline ends. This CDR3 reads CASRQGWTGELFF. The DNA of the CDR3 is TGTGCCAGCAGACAGGGATGGACCGGGGAGCTGTTTTTT.

This clonotype was observed a few times. This CDR3 reads CASRGIVRLYEQYF. The CDR3 DNA is TGTGCCAGCAGGGGAATAGTCCGTCTCTACGAGCAGTACTTC. The chain links TRBV2 to TRBJ2-7; no clear D gene. The CDR3 sequence is 14 residues long. From germline, CDR1 is SNHLY and CDR2 FYNNEI. Between the trimmed V and J ends, which lost 6 bases and 3 bases, there was a span of 15 bases.

This clonotype was seen only a few times. The V call is TRBV11-3, the J call TRBJ2-1, with D possibly matching TRBD2 (6 bases). Germline V gene sequence: CDR1 SGHNT, CDR2 YENEEA. The CDR3 is 16 amino acids. The ends were cut back, 1 base at V and 6 bases at J, with 16 bases in the middle. The CDR3 protein is CASSLVGTGGSNEQFF. The CDR3 DNA sequence: TGTGCCAGCAGCTTAGTAGGGACTGGAGGTAGCAATGAGCAGTTCTTC. Supplemented by reference TRBV11-3 and TRBJ2-1, the full variable domain reads EAGVVQSPRYKIIEKKQPVAFWCNPISGHNTLYWYLQNLGQGPELLIRYENEEAVDDSQLPKDRFSAERLKGVDSTLKIQPAELGDSAVYLCASSLVGTGGSNEQFFGPGTRLTVL.

The chain is built from TRBV20-1 and TRBJ1-1, with 9 bases identical to TRBD1. Germline V gene lookup returns CDR1 DFQATT and CDR2 SNEGSKA (reference sequence). The CDR3 covers 13 residues. V gave up 1 base and J gave up 5 bases; unmatched junction bases: 2. Here the CDR3 DNA reads TGCAGTGCTAGAGGACAGGGGGGAACTGAAGCTTTCTTT. Translation: CSARGQGGTEAFF.

V is TRBV29-1 and J is TRBJ2-1, with TRBD2 matching over 14 bases. V shed 7 bases, J shed 9 bases, and the junction held 2 bases outside the gene matches. The CDR3 contains 12 residues. Germline V gives CDR1 SQVTM, CDR2 ANQGSEA. DNA of the CDR3: TGCAGCGGACTAGCGGGAGGGGGTGAGCAGTTCTTC. It translates to CSGLAGGGEQFF.

The chain is built from TRBV27 and TRBJ1-2; 7 bases are shared with TRBD1. Losses at the gene ends were 6 bases for V and 6 bases for J; bases not matched to a gene: 7. CDR3 size: 13 residues. Germline V gene data show CDR1 as MNHEY and CDR2 as SMNVEV (reference sequence). The CDR3 region has the DNA TGTGCCAGCAGAAACAGGGGAGTGGATGGCTACACCTTC. Translating gives CASRNRGVDGYTF.

This clonotype has ten or more counts. The CDR3 DNA sequence: TGTGCCAGCAGCTACGGGACACCAAGCACAGATACGCAGTATTTT. The encoded protein is CASSYGTPSTDTQYF. The rearrangement links TRBV7-2 to TRBJ2-3; D perhaps matches TRBD1 (6 bases). CDR1 SGHTA and CDR2 FQGNSA come from the germline V gene. This CDR3 is 15 amino acids long. V lost 4 bases and J lost 0, with 11 bases in between.

V gene TRBV27 combines with J gene TRBJ2-7, with D unresolved. The length of the CDR3 is 13 residues. V was trimmed by 8 bases and J by 0 bases, leaving 11 bases between them. CDR1 is MNHEY, CDR2 SMNVEV, per germline (reference sequence). Written as DNA, the CDR3 is TGTGCCAGCTCTATTTTTCCCTCCTACGAGCAGTACTTC. Translating gives CASSIFPSYEQYF.

This clonotype was found a few times. As DNA, the CDR3 is TGCGCCAGCAGCCAAGGCGGGGAGACCCAGTACTTC. This translates into CASSQGGETQYF. The chain links TRBV4-3 to TRBJ2-5; a possible D gene is TRBD2 (5 bases). The CDR3 covers 12 residues. Germline V gene data show CDR1 as LGHNA and CDR2 as YSLEER. The V end was cut by 1 base, the J end by 5 bases, with 5 bases between.

The chain recombines TRBV11-2 with TRBJ2-2; D is undetermined. CDR1 SGHAT and CDR2 FQNNGV come from the germline V gene. The CDR3 contains 16 residues. The V end was cut by 0 bases, the J end by 4 bases, with 12 bases between. In nucleotides, the CDR3 is TGTGCCAGCAGCTTAGATTCCGGGTTTGGCACCGGGGAGCTGTTTTTT. Amino acids: CASSLDSGFGTGELFF. Using reference TRBV11-2 and TRBJ2-2 for the parts outside the CDR3, the full variable domain is EAGVAQSPRYKIIEKRQSVAFWCNPISGHATLYWYQQILGQGPKLLIQFQNNGVVDDSQLPKDRFSAERLKGVDSTLKIQPAKLEDSAVYLCASSLDSGFGTGELFFGEGSRLTVL.

The V gene is TRBV7-9, the J gene TRBJ1-1; D call uncertain. The CDR3 covers 13 residues. Trimming removed 2 bases from V and 0 bases from J, with 4 bases in between. The germline V gene encodes CDR1 SEHNR and CDR2 FQNEAQ (reference sequence). The CDR3 sequence: CASSLMMNTEAFF. The CDR3 coding sequence is TGTGCCAGCAGCTTAATGATGAACACTGAAGCTTTCTTT.